This T cell receptor (beta chain) was recovered during a study of TIL therapy for anti-PD-1-resistant metastatic lung cancer. Turning to the study itself: Patients had a median age of about 50 years (range about 35-80). General study points: TIL cultures after expansion showed higher clonality and lower diversity than baseline tumor (median roughly 6% vs 31%).

The time point denotes: pre-treatment sample, taken before nivolumab and TIL therapy. The tumor samples were excised metastases, mostly pleural nodules or supraclavicular lymph nodes. This clone is deemed medium-sized. As yet, its antigen is unknown. The length of the CDR3 is 18 residues. Per the germline V gene, CDR1 is WNHNN and CDR2 is SYGVQD (reference sequence). Trimming cost V 5 bases and J 5 bases, with 27 bases left between them. The libraries were made with immunoSEQ v3. The assay was immunoSEQ multiplex PCR, and TCRdb's table has in-frame clones only and misses some. The sample includes over 10,000 clones, 66% of them seen just once.

The sequence came from a woman aged 30-85 years with non-small cell lung cancer. The chain joins TRBV10-1 to TRBJ2-5; maybe TRBD1 (6 bases). This specimen consisted of tumor tissue, obtained at baseline. The CDR3 sequence: CASSQDTDRRGLGETQYF. In DNA, the CDR3 is TGCGCCAGCAGTCAAGATACTGACAGGCGCGGGTTAGGGGAGACCCAGTACTTC.